This passage covers 7 T cell receptor beta chains from one sample sequenced in a study of T cell repertoires in cytomegalovirus infection. TCRdb processed the reads anew with MiXCR; each CDR3 protein has one entry. The sample shows 20,000 or so distinct CDR3 sequences, 22% of them seen only once. For these TCRs, the target antigens are not known. The specimen was CD8+ T cells from cultured PBMCs, collected from culture after CMV antigen stimulation. Receptor source: a human donor in good health (CMV status not recorded). Some clones in this sample may be carry-over from other donors' samples.

This clonotype was counted a few times. This rearrangement joins TRBV7-6 to TRBJ2-5; D remains ambiguous. The germline V and J ends were trimmed by 1 base and 0 bases, with 6 bases remaining between them. This CDR3 comprises 14 residues. Per the germline V gene, CDR1 is SGHVS and CDR2 is FNYEAQ. Here the CDR3 DNA reads TGTGCCAGCAGCTTAGGACCTAACCAAGAGACCCAGTACTTC. Encoded protein: CASSLGPNQETQYF. Looking up the rest from reference TRBV7-6 and TRBJ2-5 gives the full variable domain: GAGVSQSPRYKVTKRGQDVALRCDPISGHVSLYWYRQALGQGPEFLTYFNYEAQQDKSGLPNDRFSAERPEGSISTLTIQRTEQRDSAMYRCASSLGPNQETQYFGPGTRLLVL.

This clonotype was counted a few times. J is TRBJ1-1 and V is TRBV7-2; D remains unclear. In germline, CDR1 is SGHTA, CDR2 FQGNSA. V lost 1 base and J 6 bases, leaving 12 bases between the germline ends. There are 14 residues in the CDR3. CDR3 residues: CASSLVSSSPEAFF. The CDR3 bases are TGTGCCAGCAGCTTAGTTTCCTCGAGTCCTGAAGCTTTCTTT.

The chain carries TRBV6-8 and TRBJ2-1; D is tentatively TRBD1 or TRBD2 (6 bases each). Germline V lookup: CDR1 MNHGY, CDR2 SAAAGT. The CDR3 loop spans 12 amino acids. Trimming took off 6 bases at V and 11 bases at J, with 14 bases between the two ends. The CDR3 here is CASSPGGGKQFF. CDR3 coding DNA: TGTGCCAGCAGCCCAGGAGGGGGGAAGCAGTTCTTC.

The chain uses TRBV7-9 and TRBJ1-5; 7 nucleotides line up with TRBD1. The CDR3 has 14 amino acids. V shed 5 bases and J 7 bases; nucleotides not matched to a gene: 8. Germline V gene data show CDR1 as SEHNR and CDR2 as FQNEAQ (reference sequence). As DNA, the CDR3 is TGTGCCAGCAGCCAAGGGACAGCAAACCAGCCCCAGCATTTT. It encodes CASSQGTANQPQHF.

The rearrangement uses TRBV6-2 or TRBV6-3 and TRBJ1-5; no clear D. Trimming left V 2 bases short and J 3 bases short, with 8 bases between. Germline values: CDR1 MNHEY, CDR2 SVGEGT. This CDR3 region has 14 residues. The CDR3 nucleotides read TGTGCCAGCAGTTACGGGTCTGTCAATCAGCCCCAGCATTTT. Amino acid sequence: CASSYGSVNQPQHF.

Details on this clonotype: Mismatch with germline at one junction end may stem from a read error. The genes are TRBV13 and TRBJ2-5; TRBD1 is a possible D gene (7 bases). Per germline, CDR1 PRHDT and CDR2 FYEKMQ (reference sequence). The CDR3 extends over 15 amino acids. This chain's CDR3 is CASSPEGAGIETQCF. The CDR3 DNA reads as TGTGCCAGCAGCCCGGAGGGGGCAGGGATCGAGACCCAGTGCTTC. The variable domain in full, with the rest retrieved from reference TRBV13 and TRBJ2-5, is AAGVIQSPRHLIKEKRETATLKCYPIPRHDTVYWYQQGPGQDPQFLISFYEKMQSDKGSIPDRFSAQQFSDYHSELNMSSLELGDSALYFCASSPEGAGIETQCFGPGTRLLVL.

The chain recombines TRBV6-2 or TRBV6-3 with TRBJ2-1, with 8 bases that match TRBD1. Germline assignment: CDR1 MNHEY and CDR2 SVGEGT. Trimming took 7 bases from V and 4 from J; bases not matched to a gene: 12. The CDR3 spans 16 residues. This CDR3 is CASIPTPGTGYNEQFF. DNA of the CDR3: TGTGCCAGCATTCCGACCCCCGGGACAGGATACAATGAGCAGTTCTTC.